The T cell receptor beta chain under discussion was sequenced for a study of T cell repertoires in cytomegalovirus infection. As for the study in general: Indications of both CMV infection and matching HLA type were provided by public TCR beta signatures. Regarding the study as a whole: HLA-C-restricted CMV clonotypes gave the most frequent clonotype in two of eight donors.

TCRdb redid the calling of the reads with MiXCR, one entry per CDR3 protein. The sample contains roughly 760,000 distinct CDR3 sequences, 35% to 45% of which appear only once. This clonotype appeared a few times. Its antigen remains unidentified. This CDR3 comprises 14 residues. Germline CDR1 is SGHNT and CDR2 is YYREEE (reference sequence). V lost 5 bases and J lost 4, with 12 bases in between. The V and J genes are TRBV5-4 and TRBJ1-4; D gene unclear. This sequence was found in a human donor in good health (CMV status not recorded). Some clones in this sample may be carry-over from other donors' samples. The material sequenced was PBMCs. In nucleotides, the CDR3 is TGTGCCAGCAGAAGGTGGGGATTTAATGAAAAACTGTTTTTT. Translated: CASRRWGFNEKLFF.